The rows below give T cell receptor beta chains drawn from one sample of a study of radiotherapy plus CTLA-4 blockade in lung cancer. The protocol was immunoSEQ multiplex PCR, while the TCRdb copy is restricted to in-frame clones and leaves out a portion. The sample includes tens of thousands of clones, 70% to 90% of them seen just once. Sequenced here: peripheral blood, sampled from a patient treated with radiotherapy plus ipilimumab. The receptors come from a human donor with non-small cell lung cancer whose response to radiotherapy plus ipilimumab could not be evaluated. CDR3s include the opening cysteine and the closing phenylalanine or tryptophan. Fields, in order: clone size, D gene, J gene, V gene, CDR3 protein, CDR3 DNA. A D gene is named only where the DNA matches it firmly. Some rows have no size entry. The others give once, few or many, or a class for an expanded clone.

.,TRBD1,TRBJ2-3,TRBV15,CATRDGTGVTDTQYF,TGTGCCACCAGAGACGGGACAGGTGTAACAGATACGCAGTATTTT
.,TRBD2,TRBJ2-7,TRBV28,CASVGQGLAGGEQYF,TGTGCGTCGGTAGGGCAGGGCCTAGCGGGAGGCGAGCAGTACTTC
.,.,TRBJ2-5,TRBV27,CASSFGNHPHAAQYF,TGTGCCAGCAGTTTTGGTAATCACCCCCACGCGGCCCAGTACTTC
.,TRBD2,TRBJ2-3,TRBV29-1,CSVEGEGFTDTQYF,TGCAGCGTTGAAGGGGAGGGGTTCACAGATACGCAGTATTTT
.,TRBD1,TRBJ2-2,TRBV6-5,CASSYVTGGFTGELFF,TGTGCCAGCAGTTACGTGACAGGGGGATTCACCGGGGAGCTGTTTTTT
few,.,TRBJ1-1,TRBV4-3,CASSRGMNTEAFF,TGCGCCAGCAGCCGGGGCATGAACACTGAAGCTTTCTTT
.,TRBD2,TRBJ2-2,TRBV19,CASSELAGVDGELFF,TGTGCCAGTAGTGAACTAGCGGGAGTAGACGGGGAGCTGTTTTTT
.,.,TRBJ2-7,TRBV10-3,CAISEGQGSSYEQYF,TGTGCCATCAGTGAGGGGCAGGGAAGCTCCTACGAGCAGTACTTC
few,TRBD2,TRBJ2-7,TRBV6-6,CASSWASGGYEQYF,TGTGCCAGCAGTTGGGCTAGCGGGGGCTACGAGCAGTACTTC
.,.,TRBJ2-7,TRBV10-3,CAISTGVSYEQYF,TGTGCCATCAGTACAGGAGTATCCTACGAGCAGTACTTC
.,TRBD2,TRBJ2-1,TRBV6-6,CASSYSSGSGNEQFF,TGTGCCAGCAGTTACTCAAGCGGGAGCGGCAATGAGCAGTTCTTC
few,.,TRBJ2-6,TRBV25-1,CASTPRGAGANVLTF,TGTGCCAGCACCCCCAGGGGCGCTGGGGCCAACGTCCTGACTTTC
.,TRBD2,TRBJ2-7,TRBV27,CASSPGRVYEQYF,TGTGCCAGCAGCCCGGGGAGGGTCTACGAGCAGTACTTC
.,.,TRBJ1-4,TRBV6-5,CASSYSGEANEKLFF,TGTGCCAGCAGTTACTCGGGAGAGGCTAATGAAAAACTGTTTTTT
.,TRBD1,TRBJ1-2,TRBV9,CASARQGEVQGYTF,TGTGCCAGCGCCCGACAGGGAGAAGTACAGGGCTACACCTTC
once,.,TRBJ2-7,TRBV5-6,CASSLAVGPSYEQYF,TGTGCCAGCAGCTTGGCCGTGGGGCCCTCCTACGAGCAGTACTTC
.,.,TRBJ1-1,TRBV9,CASSVRGGTEAFF,TGTGCCAGCAGCGTTCGGGGAGGCACTGAAGCTTTCTTT
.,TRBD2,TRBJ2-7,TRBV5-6,CASSLTPGLAEQYF,TGTGCCAGCAGCTTGACTCCGGGACTAGCCGAGCAGTACTTC
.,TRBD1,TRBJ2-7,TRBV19,CASSIEGQGRYEQYF,TGTGCCAGTAGTATCGAGGGACAGGGCCGCTACGAGCAGTACTTC
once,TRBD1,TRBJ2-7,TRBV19,CASSATGTGGYEQYF,TGTGCCAGTAGTGCGACCGGGACAGGGGGCTACGAGCAGTACTTC
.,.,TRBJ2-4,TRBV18,CASSPVEVTGMRNIQYF,TGTGCCAGCTCACCAGTTGAGGTAACGGGAATGAGGAACATTCAGTACTTC
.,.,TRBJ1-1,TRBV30,CAWKDKNTEAFF,TGTGCCTGGAAGGACAAGAACACTGAAGCTTTCTTT
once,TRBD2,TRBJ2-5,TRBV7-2,CASSLARGLAGGAETQYF,TGTGCCAGCAGCTTAGCGAGGGGACTAGCGGGAGGGGCGGAGACCCAGTACTTC
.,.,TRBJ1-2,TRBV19,CASSRTKGGYTF,TGTGCCAGTAGTCGGACAAAAGGTGGCTACACCTTC
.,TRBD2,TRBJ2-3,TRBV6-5,CASSYSKREGDTQYF,TGTGCCAGCAGTTACTCGAAAAGGGAGGGAGATACGCAGTATTTT
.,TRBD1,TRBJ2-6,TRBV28,CASSSRGPGANVLTF,TGTGCCAGCAGTTCGAGGGGGCCTGGGGCCAACGTCCTGACTTTC